These 29 T cell receptor beta chains were sequenced from one sample in a study of T cell repertoires in cytomegalovirus infection. TCRdb fed the reads into MiXCR, producing one record per CDR3 protein. This sample has hundreds of thousands of distinct CDR3 sequences, with around 10% found just once. The sample consisted of PBMCs. Receptor source: a human donor in good health (CMV status not recorded). Some clones in this sample may be carry-over from other donors' samples.

This clonotype has a handful of counts. The chain recombines TRBV4-1 with TRBJ2-1, with 12 bases matching TRBD2. Per germline, CDR1 MGHRA and CDR2 YSYEKL. After removal of 2 bases from V and 10 bases from J, the junction contained 12 bases not matched to a gene. The CDR3 has 17 amino acids. In DNA, the CDR3 is TGCGCCAGCAGCCAAATCCCCCCTAGCGGGGGGGCCAAGGAGCAGTTCTTC. Translated: CASSQIPPSGGAKEQFF.

This clonotype appeared a few times. This chain links TRBV20-1 with TRBJ2-7; 9 bases map to TRBD1. This CDR3 contains 12 residues. Germline CDR1 DFQATT, CDR2 SNEGSKA (reference sequence). The junction had 1 base not matched to a gene; V was cut back by 3 bases and J by 4 bases. CDR3 protein: CSARGQGYEQYV. The DNA for the CDR3 is TGCAGTGCTAGGGGACAGGGATACGAGCAGTACGTC.

This chain joins TRBV5-5 and TRBJ2-3; 8 bases align to TRBD1. This CDR3 is built from 15 residues. V lost 4 bases and J lost 1; bases outside the gene matches: 5. CDR1 and CDR2 (germline): SGHKS, YYEKEE (reference sequence). CDR3 sequence (DNA): TGTGCCAGCAGCGCGACAGGGGTGGGCACAGATACGCAGTATTTT. Its translation is CASSATGVGTDTQYF. The full variable domain, with the rest looked up from reference TRBV5-5 and TRBJ2-3, is DAGVTQSPTHLIKTRGQQVTLRCSPISGHKSVSWYQQVLGQGPQFIFQYYEKEERGRGNFPDRFSARQFPNYSSELNVNALLLGDSALYLCASSATGVGTDTQYFGPGTRLTVL.

The chain joins TRBV3-1 to TRBJ1-4; D call uncertain. Trimming took 0 bases from V and 8 from J, leaving 13 bases between them. Germline V gene data show CDR1 as LGHDT and CDR2 as YNNKEL (reference sequence). This CDR3 has 15 amino acids. This chain's CDR3 is CASSQEGLTGEKLFF. The CDR3 region has the DNA TGTGCCAGCAGCCAAGAGGGCTTAACGGGGGAAAAACTGTTTTTT.

This clonotype was found a few times. The chain joins TRBV28 to TRBJ1-1; no reliable D call. The CDR3 covers 12 residues. The ends were cut back, 6 bases at V and 5 bases at J, with 10 bases in the middle. CDR1 and CDR2 from the germline V gene are MDHEN and SYDVKM. The CDR3 DNA reads as TGTGCCAGCAGCCTTACAATTACTGAAGCTTTCTTT. Its translation is CASSLTITEAFF.

J is TRBJ1-5 and V is TRBV6-2 or TRBV6-3; 9 nucleotides align to TRBD1. Germline V gene lookup returns CDR1 MNHEY and CDR2 SVGEGT. The V and J ends lost 8 bases and 5 bases, in that order; junction bases with no gene match: 7. The CDR3 totals 14 residues. For the CDR3, the DNA is TGTGCCAGCCGGGACAGGGCCGTCCATCAGCCCCAGCATTTT. Translating it yields CASRDRAVHQPQHF.

The table lists this clonotype with a count of one. This rearrangement joins TRBV5-1 to TRBJ2-1; TRBD2 aligns across 13 bases. This CDR3 has 15 amino acids. Germline V gene lookup returns CDR1 SGHRS and CDR2 YFSETQ. V shed 4 bases, J shed 13 bases, and the junction held 11 bases outside the gene matches. The CDR3 DNA reads TGCGCCAGCAGCATTGGACTAGCGGGGGCCGGCCGTCAGTTCTTC. It translates to CASSIGLAGAGRQFF.

The chain has TRBV7-9 and TRBJ2-7; perhaps TRBD2 as D (5 bases). The CDR3 has 17 residues. CDR1 and CDR2 from the germline V gene are SEHNR and FQNEAQ (reference sequence). Between the trimmed V and J ends, which lost 3 bases and 2 bases, there was a span of 20 bases. The DNA of the CDR3 is TGTGCCAGCAGCTTTGGGCCGGACTTGTGGGGTGCCTACGAGCAGTACTTC. Translated, it gives CASSFGPDLWGAYEQYF.

This clonotype was seen many times. The chain joins TRBV28 to TRBJ2-7; D unclear. The germline gives CDR1 MDHEN, CDR2 SYDVKM. V lost 4 bases and J 12 bases, leaving 13 bases between the germline ends. This CDR3 region has 11 residues. The CDR3 spells CASSSRKLLYV. The DNA for the CDR3 is TGTGCCAGCAGTTCCAGAAAACTCTTGTACGTC.

The sample holds many counts of this clonotype. The CDR3 DNA reads as TGTGCCAGCAGTTGGGCTCCCGGGACGATGAGCTCCTACGAGCAGTACTTC. Amino acid sequence: CASSWAPGTMSSYEQYF. The chain combines TRBV6-2 or TRBV6-3 with TRBJ2-7; D is perhaps TRBD1 or TRBD2 (5 bases each). This CDR3 spans 17 amino acids. The germline V gene encodes CDR1 MNHEY and CDR2 SVGEGT. Trimming cost V 4 bases and J 0 bases, with 19 bases left between them.

This clonotype was counted many times. V gene TRBV29-1 combines with J gene TRBJ1-2, with a possible D match to TRBD1 (5 bases). Trimming removed 4 bases from V and 5 bases from J, with 11 bases in between. Germline-derived CDR1 and CDR2 are SQVTM and ANQGSEA. The CDR3 length is 12 residues. This chain's CDR3 is CSVGGGGYGYTF. CDR3 DNA: TGCAGCGTTGGAGGCGGGGGGTATGGCTACACCTTC. The complete variable domain, with remaining parts taken from reference TRBV29-1 and TRBJ1-2, reads SAVISQKPSRDICQRGTSLTIQCQVDSQVTMMFWYRQQPGQSLTLIATANQGSEATYESGFVIDKFPISRPNLTFSTLTVSNMSPEDSSIYLCSVGGGGYGYTFGSGTRLTVV.

This clonotype was detected many times. This chain uses TRBV20-1 with TRBJ2-7; no reliable D call. The CDR3 contains 13 residues. Deletions cut 1 base from V and 2 bases from J, with 9 bases between. Germline assignment: CDR1 DFQATT and CDR2 SNEGSKA (reference sequence). The DNA of the CDR3 is TGCAGTGCTAGAGGGCTCAAAACCTACGAGCAGTACTTC. This codes for CSARGLKTYEQYF.

There are many counts of this clonotype. The chain employs TRBV5-6 and TRBJ1-2; 7 positions match TRBD1. V lost 5 bases and J lost 1; bases outside the gene matches: 5. Germline V gene data show CDR1 as SGHDT and CDR2 as YYEEEE. The CDR3 loop spans 14 amino acids. The CDR3 region is CASRWDRLNYGYTF. The DNA of the CDR3 is TGTGCCAGCAGATGGGACAGACTTAACTATGGCTACACCTTC.

This clonotype has ten or more counts. V gene TRBV10-1 combines with J gene TRBJ2-4; 14 bases align to TRBD2. The CDR3 totals 18 residues. Looked up from germline, CDR1 is WNHNN and CDR2 is SYGVQD (reference sequence). V gave up 4 bases and J gave up 0 bases; unmatched junction bases: 5. CDR3 protein: CASSAGLAGGIAKNIQYF. DNA for the CDR3: TGCGCCAGCAGTGCTGGACTAGCGGGGGGAATAGCCAAAAACATTCAGTACTTC.

This clonotype occurred a few times. The J gene is TRBJ1-4, the V gene TRBV12-3 or TRBV12-4, with D hard to call. The V end was cut by 3 bases, the J end by 2 bases, with 7 bases between. The CDR3 spans 14 residues. In DNA, the CDR3 is TGTGCCAGCAGTTTTCGGACTACTAATGAAAAACTGTTTTTT. Translation gives CASSFRTTNEKLFF.

The sample holds many counts of this clonotype. This sequence joins TRBV20-1 and TRBJ2-7; TRBD2 agrees at 8 bases. This CDR3 comprises 14 residues. Germline CDR1 DFQATT, CDR2 SNEGSKA (reference sequence). The V segment lost 6 bases and the J segment 2 bases; nucleotides outside the gene matches: 9. CDR3 protein: CSAKNRAGAYEQYF. The CDR3 coding sequence is TGCAGTGCAAAGAACAGAGCGGGAGCCTACGAGCAGTACTTC.

This clonotype occurred a few times. The chain combines TRBV29-1 with TRBJ2-1; 13 bases line up with TRBD2. Germline V CDR1 and CDR2: SQVTM, ANQGSEA. This CDR3 spans 16 amino acids. J was trimmed by 5 bases and V by 6 bases; bases with no gene match: 10. The CDR3 region has the DNA TGCAGCGTGGTATTACGACTAGCGGGGGGTCACAATGAGCAGTTCTTC. It translates to CSVVLRLAGGHNEQFF.

This clonotype was found many times. The chain joins TRBV28 to TRBJ2-2; 11 nucleotides line up with TRBD1. This CDR3 contains 17 residues. Germline CDR1 MDHEN, CDR2 SYDVKM. J lost 5 bases, V lost 5 bases, and 10 bases had no gene match. The CDR3: CASSPSGTGGGTGELFF. The CDR3 nucleotides read TGTGCCAGCAGTCCGTCCGGGACAGGGGGGGGGACCGGGGAGCTGTTTTTT.

This clonotype occurred a few times. The chain carries TRBV20-1 and TRBJ1-5, with D unresolved. CDR3 length equals 13 residues. V dropped 1 base and J dropped 4 bases, with 8 bases sitting between them. From germline, CDR1 is DFQATT and CDR2 SNEGSKA (reference sequence). In nucleotides, the CDR3 is TGCAGTGCTAGAGCGAAGACAAATCAGCCCCAGCATTTT. Its translation is CSARAKTNQPQHF.

This clonotype was found a few times. The J gene is TRBJ2-1, the V gene TRBV14; the D is unclear. CDR1 SGHDN and CDR2 FVKESK come from the germline V gene. V gave up 1 base and J gave up 6 bases, with 13 bases separating them. The CDR3 covers 15 residues. The CDR3 reads CASSQGLGRTNEQFF. In DNA, the CDR3 is TGTGCCAGCAGCCAAGGATTGGGCAGAACCAATGAGCAGTTCTTC. Full variable domain (rest looked up from reference TRBV14 and TRBJ2-1): EAGVTQFPSHSVIEKGQTVTLRCDPISGHDNLYWYRRVMGKEIKFLLHFVKESKQDESGMPNNRFLAERTGGTYSTLKVQPAELEDSGVYFCASSQGLGRTNEQFFGPGTRLTVL.

This clonotype was seen only a few times. The chain has TRBV20-1 and TRBJ1-2, with D maybe TRBD1 (6 bases). Per the germline V gene, CDR1 is DFQATT and CDR2 is SNEGSKA (reference sequence). Trimming removed 0 bases from V and 6 bases from J, with 14 bases in between. The CDR3 is 14 amino acids. CDR3: CSARDQGLVNGYTF. In DNA form, the CDR3 reads TGCAGTGCTAGAGACCAGGGGCTGGTGAATGGCTACACCTTC.

This clonotype was detected a few times. The chain couples TRBV6-2 or TRBV6-3 to TRBJ2-1; D might be TRBD1 or TRBD2, each matching 5 bases. The CDR3 contains 14 residues. V lost 2 bases to trimming and J lost 5 bases, with 10 bases between them. Germline V gene lookup returns CDR1 MNHEY and CDR2 SVGEGT. The CDR3 region is CASSYPGTNNEQFF. The DNA of the CDR3 is TGTGCCAGCAGTTACCCAGGGACCAACAATGAGCAGTTCTTC.

There are many counts of this clonotype. The chain uses TRBV7-9 and TRBJ2-1, with 9 bases aligning to TRBD1. CDR3 length: 15 amino acids. Trimming at V came to 7 bases and at J to 6 bases, leaving 10 bases not matched to a gene. The germline V gene has CDR1 SEHNR and CDR2 FQNEAQ (reference sequence). The CDR3 here is CASNSRTGDINEQFF. The DNA for the CDR3 is TGTGCCAGCAACTCTAGGACAGGGGATATCAATGAGCAGTTCTTC.

As concerns this clonotype: One junction end does not reproduce the germline sequence, and a read error may be involved. This sequence joins TRBV7-3 and TRBJ1-6, with 7 bases fitting TRBD1. Germline CDR1 reads SGHTA; CDR2 reads FQGTGA. This CDR3 comprises 15 residues. The CDR3: CASSPNPGQYSHHHF. The CDR3 DNA follows: TGTGCCAGCAGCCCCAACCCGGGACAGTATTCACACCACCACTTC.

The J gene is TRBJ2-7, the V gene TRBV29-1; TRBD1 matches 8 bases. The V gene end was trimmed by 6 bases and the J gene end by 6 bases; junction bases not matched to a gene: 10. This CDR3 region has 13 residues. Germline V gives CDR1 SQVTM, CDR2 ANQGSEA. CDR3 region: CSVEMPGGPEQYV. The CDR3 DNA sequence: TGCAGCGTCGAAATGCCAGGGGGCCCCGAGCAGTACGTC.

This clonotype appeared many times. The chain combines TRBV20-1 with TRBJ1-1; D gene ambiguous. The CDR3 extends over 15 amino acids. The V gene lost 5 bases and the J gene lost 1 base, with 17 bases spanning the gap. Per germline, CDR1 DFQATT and CDR2 SNEGSKA (reference sequence). CDR3 in amino acids: CSASNTLTGNTEAFF. CDR3 DNA: TGCAGTGCTTCCAATACCTTGACGGGGAACACTGAAGCTTTCTTT.

This clonotype was counted at least ten times. The chain combines TRBV15 with TRBJ2-3; D is ambiguous. The V end was cut by 0 bases, the J end by 2 bases, with 0 bases between. Germline V gene lookup returns CDR1 LNHNV and CDR2 YYDKDF (reference sequence). This CDR3 is 12 amino acids long. The CDR3: CATSRDTDTQYF. As DNA, the CDR3 is TGTGCCACCAGCAGAGACACAGATACGCAGTATTTT.

In its sample, this clonotype was seen many times. V is TRBV7-3 and J is TRBJ2-5; TRBD1 matches at 9 bases. V trimming: 5 bases; J trimming: 1 base; junction bases outside the gene matches: 5. CDR3 length equals 15 residues. The germline CDR1 and CDR2 sequences are SGHTA and FQGTGA. Written as DNA, the CDR3 is TGTGCCAGCAGCCGGGGACAGGGACCCCAAGAGACCCAGTACTTC. Translating it yields CASSRGQGPQETQYF. The full variable domain, rest sourced from reference TRBV7-3 and TRBJ2-5, is GAGVSQTPSNKVTEKGKYVELRCDPISGHTALYWYRQSLGQGPEFLIYFQGTGAADDSGLPNDRFFAVRPEGSVSTLKIQRTERGDSAVYLCASSRGQGPQETQYFGPGTRLLVL.

Many counts were recorded for this clonotype. The chain combines TRBV20-1 with TRBJ2-5, with 9 bases lining up with TRBD2. Trimming removed 6 bases from V and 7 bases from J; junction bases left unmatched: 6. Germline V lookup: CDR1 DFQATT, CDR2 SNEGSKA (reference sequence). CDR3 length equals 12 residues. The CDR3 nucleotides are TGCAGTGCCTTGACTAGCGGATGGACCCAGTACTTC. Amino acid sequence: CSALTSGWTQYF.